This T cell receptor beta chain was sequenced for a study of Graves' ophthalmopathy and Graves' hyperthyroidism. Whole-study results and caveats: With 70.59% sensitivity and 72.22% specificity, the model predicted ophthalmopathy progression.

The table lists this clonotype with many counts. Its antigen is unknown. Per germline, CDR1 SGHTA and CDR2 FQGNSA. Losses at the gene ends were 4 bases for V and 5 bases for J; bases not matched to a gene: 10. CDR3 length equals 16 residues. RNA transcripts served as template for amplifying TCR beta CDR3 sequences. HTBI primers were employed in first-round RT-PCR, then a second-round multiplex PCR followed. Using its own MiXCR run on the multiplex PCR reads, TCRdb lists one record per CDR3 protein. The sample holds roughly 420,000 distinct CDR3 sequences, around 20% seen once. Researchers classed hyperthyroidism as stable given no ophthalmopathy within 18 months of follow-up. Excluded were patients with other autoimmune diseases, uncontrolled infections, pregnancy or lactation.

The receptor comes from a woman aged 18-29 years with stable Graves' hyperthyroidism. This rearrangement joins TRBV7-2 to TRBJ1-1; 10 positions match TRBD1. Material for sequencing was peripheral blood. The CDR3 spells CASSSAYRDRGTEAFF. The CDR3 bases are TGTGCCAGCAGCTCCGCGTACCGGGACAGGGGAACTGAAGCTTTCTTT.